The 19 T cell receptor beta chains below were found in one sample sequenced in a study of human T cells and chemical hapten exposure. Sample time point: pre-sensitization, week 0. Treatment here: therapeutic diphenylcyclopropenone sensitization with weekly scalp DPC. TCRdb re-derived calls from the RACE reads in MiXCR, one entry per CDR3 protein. The sample shows some 300,000 distinct CDR3 sequences, 5% to 6.5% of them seen only once. The sample was whole blood, taken in connection with sensitization to the hapten diphenylcyclopropenone (DPC). These receptors were taken from a woman younger than 30 with alopecia areata. Some clones in this sample may be carry-over from other donors' samples.

This clonotype has ten or more counts. The chain has TRBV6-1 and TRBJ1-6; the D is unclear. Germline CDR1 is MNHNS and CDR2 is SASEGT. The CDR3 has 16 amino acids. Trimming took off 4 bases at V and 5 bases at J, with 15 bases between the two ends. The CDR3 coding sequence is TGTGCCAGCAGTGGCGTTGGAAACAGCGATAATTCACCCCTCCACTTT. Its protein is CASSGVGNSDNSPLHF.

This clonotype was detected ten times or more. The chain couples TRBV6-6 to TRBJ2-5; D may match TRBD1 or TRBD2 (5 bases each). The CDR3 loop spans 15 amino acids. Trimming shortened V by 6 bases and J by 7 bases, and 21 bases separated the two germline ends. In germline, CDR1 is MNHNY, CDR2 SVGAGI (reference sequence). In DNA, the CDR3 is TGTGCCAGCAGCCCACCGGGACGCCCGGAAGGGACCCAGTACTTC. It codes for CASSPPGRPEGTQYF.

This clonotype appeared a few times. The chain recombines TRBV29-1 with TRBJ1-4; a possible D gene is TRBD1 (6 bases). The CDR3 runs 13 residues. Trimming cost V 7 bases and J 5 bases, with 14 bases left between them. CDR1 SQVTM and CDR2 ANQGSEA come from the germline V gene. CDR3 loop: CSAMTGENEKLFF. CDR3 bases: TGCAGCGCAATGACAGGAGAGAATGAAAAACTGTTTTTT.

This clonotype was seen many times. The chain combines TRBV28 with TRBJ1-5; D may be TRBD1 (5 bases). The CDR3 loop spans 14 amino acids. V was clipped by 7 bases and J by 0 bases, with 10 bases between them. In germline, CDR1 is MDHEN, CDR2 SYDVKM. CDR3 coding DNA: TGTGCCAGCACAGGGTTCTATAGCAATCAGCCCCAGCATTTT. Protein: CASTGFYSNQPQHF.

This clonotype counts as medium-sized. The junction and the germline gene differ at one end; a read error may be behind it. This chain joins TRBV15 and TRBJ1-5; the match to TRBD1 covers 7 bases. CDR1 LNHNV and CDR2 YYDKDF come from the germline V gene (reference sequence). CDR3 length equals 16 residues. CDR3: CATSGERDSSNQPQHF. Here the CDR3 DNA reads TGTGCCACCAGCGGAGAAAGGGACAGTAGCAATCAGCCCCAGCATTTT.

This clonotype appeared many times. V and J are TRBV3-1 and TRBJ2-2, with D perhaps matching TRBD2 (5 bases). Per germline, CDR1 LGHDT and CDR2 YNNKEL (reference sequence). The V gene lost 0 bases and the J gene lost 6 bases, with 11 bases spanning the gap. This CDR3 comprises 15 residues. The DNA of the CDR3 is TGTGCCAGCAGCCAAGATGTGGGGAGCCCCGGGGAGCTGTTTTTT. Amino acid sequence: CASSQDVGSPGELFF.

This clonotype was seen at least ten times. In nucleotides, the CDR3 is TGCAGCGTTGGACAGGGTAGCACCGGGGAGCTGTTTTTT. Its protein is CSVGQGSTGELFF. The rearrangement joins TRBV29-1 to TRBJ2-2; 7 nucleotides match TRBD1. The CDR3 runs to 13 residues. After removal of 4 bases from V and 4 bases from J, the junction contained 3 bases not matched to a gene. CDR1 and CDR2 (germline): SQVTM, ANQGSEA.

There are many counts of this clonotype. The CDR3, as DNA: TGTGCCAGCAGCTCCCGACAGGGTGGTGAAGCTTTCTTT. Its protein product is CASSSRQGGEAFF. The chain employs TRBV7-2 and TRBJ1-1, with 7 bases matching TRBD1. CDR3 length equals 13 residues. V was clipped by 4 bases and J by 7 bases; unmatched bases: 6. In germline, CDR1 is SGHTA, CDR2 FQGNSA.

This rearrangement joins TRBV14 to TRBJ2-6; D may match TRBD1 or TRBD2 (5 bases each). V was cut by 4 bases and J by 0 bases, with 16 bases left in between. The germline V gene has CDR1 SGHDN and CDR2 FVKESK. The CDR3 has 18 amino acids. The CDR3 nucleotides are TGTGCCAGCAGCCCGTTTAGGGACCCGAGCTCTGGGGCCAACGTCCTGACTTTC. It translates to CASSPFRDPSSGANVLTF.

This clonotype turned up a few times. V usage is TRBV28 and J usage is TRBJ2-7; 9 bases fit TRBD1. In germline, CDR1 is MDHEN, CDR2 SYDVKM. The CDR3 has 15 amino acids. Trimming at V came to 6 bases and at J to 3 bases, leaving 9 bases not matched to a gene. The chain's CDR3 is CASRSSGTGLYEQYF. CDR3 DNA sequence: TGTGCCAGCAGATCCTCGGGGACAGGGCTCTACGAGCAGTACTTC.

This clonotype was recorded a few times. The chain joins TRBV7-2 to TRBJ1-6; maybe TRBD1 (6 bases). Trimming left V 1 base short and J 6 bases short, with 13 bases between. Germline values: CDR1 SGHTA, CDR2 FQGNSA. CDR3 size: 16 residues. CDR3 loop: CASSLVPGQFNSPLHF. The CDR3 DNA sequence: TGTGCCAGCAGCTTAGTACCCGGACAGTTTAATTCACCCCTCCACTTT.

The chain employs TRBV5-4 and TRBJ2-5; no clear D gene. There are 15 residues in the CDR3. From germline, CDR1 is SGHNT and CDR2 YYREEE (reference sequence). V lost 4 bases, J lost 5 bases, and 18 bases lay in between. The CDR3 nucleotides are TGTGCCAGCAGCCCTAGTTCGAAGCTAGAGGAGACCCAGTACTTC. Protein sequence: CASSPSSKLEETQYF.

A few counts support this clonotype. The J gene is TRBJ1-4, the V gene TRBV11-2; D may be TRBD1 (5 bases). The CDR3 runs 13 residues. The V gene's germline CDR1 is SGHAT and CDR2 FQNNGV. The ends were cut back, 3 bases at V and 10 bases at J, with 12 bases in the middle. CDR3 DNA: TGTGCCAGCAGCTTGTCGAACGGGGGAAAACTGTTTTTT. Translation: CASSLSNGGKLFF.

The rearrangement joins TRBV7-3 to TRBJ2-3; 7 nucleotides line up with TRBD1. Germline loops: CDR1 SGHTA, CDR2 FQGTGA. Germline trimming cut 5 bases from V and 0 bases from J; bases unmatched to any gene: 5. The CDR3 runs to 15 residues. In nucleotides, the CDR3 is TGTGCCAGCAGCCGGGGACAGATCAGCACAGATACGCAGTATTTT. Its protein product is CASSRGQISTDTQYF.

The table lists this clonotype with many counts. The gene calls are TRBV6-2 or TRBV6-3 and TRBJ1-1; TRBD1 agrees at 10 bases. Germline-derived CDR1 and CDR2 are MNHEY and SVGEGT. V shed 5 bases, J shed 4 bases, and the junction held 7 bases outside the gene matches. This CDR3 has 15 amino acids. In nucleotides, the CDR3 is TGTGCCAGCAGTGACCCCGGGACAGGGGTCACTGAAGCTTTCTTT. Translating gives CASSDPGTGVTEAFF.

V gene TRBV7-3 combines with J gene TRBJ2-7; the D gene could be TRBD1 or TRBD2 (5 bases each). Trimming shortened V by 4 bases and J by 7 bases, and 14 bases separated the two germline ends. Germline V gene sequence: CDR1 SGHTA, CDR2 FQGTGA. The length of the CDR3 is 13 residues. CDR3 coding DNA: TGTGCCAGCAGCTCCGGGGACGGCGGTGAGCAGTACTTC. Its translation is CASSSGDGGEQYF.

This rearrangement joins TRBV3-1 to TRBJ1-2; 9 bases are shared with TRBD1. This CDR3 region has 15 residues. Germline assignment: CDR1 LGHDT and CDR2 YNNKEL (reference sequence). The ends lost 2 bases at V and 8 bases at J; junction bases unmatched: 9. For the CDR3, the DNA is TGTGCCAGCAGCCAATTTCGGGACAGGGTTATCGGCTACACCTTC. Translating it yields CASSQFRDRVIGYTF.

This clonotype was seen repeatedly, ten times or more. The chain carries TRBV3-1 and TRBJ1-6; D perhaps matches TRBD1 (6 bases). Between the trimmed V and J ends, which lost 4 bases and 9 bases, there was a span of 10 bases. This CDR3 is built from 13 residues. Germline CDR1 and CDR2: LGHDT and YNNKEL (reference sequence). The CDR3 protein is CASSLDRLSPLHF. The CDR3 DNA follows: TGTGCCAGCAGCCTAGACAGGCTTTCACCCCTCCACTTT.

This clonotype was seen more than once but under ten times. This rearrangement joins TRBV10-3 to TRBJ2-7; D is possibly TRBD1 (8 bases). The CDR3 totals 17 residues. Germline V gene sequence: CDR1 ENHRY, CDR2 SYGVKD. V dropped 5 bases and J dropped 5 bases, with 25 bases sitting between them. The CDR3 is CAISNGLGALQGDEQYF. CDR3 in DNA: TGTGCCATCAGTAACGGACTAGGAGCTCTACAGGGGGACGAGCAGTACTTC.